This record concerns one T cell receptor (beta chain) sequence. The antigen is undetermined. This entry comes from a study of OX40 agonist ivuxolimab in advanced cancers. Background on the study: Ivuxolimab, an antibody that agonizes OX40 (CD134), was administered to the patients. People in dose escalation had one of these cancers: hepatocellular carcinoma, melanoma, renal cell or head and neck cancer. A male proportion of approximately 80% was recorded, with mean age approximately 57 years and range roughly 20 to 85.

TCRdb keeps only in-frame clones here, not all; method: immunoSEQ multiplex PCR. The table records about 81,000 clones, 88% of them present only once. V gave up 2 bases and J gave up 2 bases, with 10 bases separating them. The CDR3 runs 15 residues. The germline V gene encodes CDR1 KGHSH and CDR2 LQKENI. Notes on the study in general: With doses of 0.1-3.0 mg/kg, partial responders showed among the lowest clonal expansion.

The V gene is TRBV18, the J gene TRBJ2-4, with D maybe TRBD1 (6 bases). The sequenced sample was CD4+ or CD8+ T cells sorted from blood, obtained in a trial of the OX40 agonist ivuxolimab. This TCR came from an adult with an advanced solid tumor such as melanoma, head and neck, liver or kidney cancer. The CDR3: CASSPGGLTKNIQYF. The CDR3 nucleotides read TGTGCCAGCTCACCAGGGGGCCTGACCAAAAACATTCAGTACTTC.